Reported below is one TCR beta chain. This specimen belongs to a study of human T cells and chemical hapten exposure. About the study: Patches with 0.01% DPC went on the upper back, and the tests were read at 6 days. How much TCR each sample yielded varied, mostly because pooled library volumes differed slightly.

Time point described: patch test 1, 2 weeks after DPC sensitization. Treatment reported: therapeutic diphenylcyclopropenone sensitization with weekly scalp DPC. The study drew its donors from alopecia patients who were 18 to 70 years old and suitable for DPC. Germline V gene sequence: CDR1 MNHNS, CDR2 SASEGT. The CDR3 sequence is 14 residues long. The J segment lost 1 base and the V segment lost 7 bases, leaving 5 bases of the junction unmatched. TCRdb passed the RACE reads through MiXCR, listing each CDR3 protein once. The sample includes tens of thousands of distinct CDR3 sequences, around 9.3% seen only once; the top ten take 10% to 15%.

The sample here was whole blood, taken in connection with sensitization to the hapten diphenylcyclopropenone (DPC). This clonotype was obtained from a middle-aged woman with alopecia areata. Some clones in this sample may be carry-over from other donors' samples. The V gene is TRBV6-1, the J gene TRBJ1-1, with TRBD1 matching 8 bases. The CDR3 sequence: CASIRTGRNTEAFF. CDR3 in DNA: TGTGCCAGCATTAGGACAGGGAGGAACACTGAAGCTTTCTTT.